The TCR beta chain under discussion was sequenced for a study of T-cell memory formation after mild COVID-19. Study-level findings and limits: The finding that pre-infection memory included some responding clones suggested that cross-reactive memory joined. Mostly located in CM and EM were contracting CD4+ clones, with contracting CD8+ clones located in EMRA.

TCRdb itself ran the 5' RACE reads through MiXCR, one entry per CDR3 protein. The sample carries 95,000 to 120,000 distinct CDR3 sequences, roughly 20% recorded once. In germline, CDR1 is SGHNT, CDR2 YENEEA. The V end lost 4 bases, the J end lost 6 bases, and 12 bases lay between the germline ends. CDR3 length: 14 amino acids. Note on this clonotype: The antigen remains undetermined.

This chain uses TRBV11-3 with TRBJ2-2; D gene ambiguous. Source material: PBMCs or a T cell subset sorted from them (not recorded which). The clonotype originates from a young man who had mild COVID-19 (a few samples of this study predate the infection). Cell type and time point are not known. The CDR3 spells CASSSKVLAGELFF. The CDR3 DNA sequence: TGTGCCAGCAGCTCTAAGGTGTTGGCCGGGGAGCTGTTTTTT. The whole variable domain, remainder taken from reference TRBV11-3 and TRBJ2-2, is EAGVVQSPRYKIIEKKQPVAFWCNPISGHNTLYWYLQNLGQGPELLIRYENEEAVDDSQLPKDRFSAERLKGVDSTLKIQPAELGDSAVYLCASSSKVLAGELFFGEGSRLTVL.